This paragraph covers one TCR beta chain sequence. In the original processing: Estimates of nucleated cell counts were drawn from the amplification of reference gene primers. Assay used: immunoSEQ multiplex PCR; TCRdb lists only in-frame clones, some missing. V, J and clone size are those of that table, while D and trimming were read from the DNA. Here the sample spans about 340,000 clones, approximately 86% being singletons. Germline V CDR1 and CDR2: SNHLY, FYNNEI. The CDR3 has 15 amino acids. The ends lost 6 bases at V and 5 bases at J; junction bases unmatched: 10. This record comes from a study of blood T cell repertoires in COVID-19. Study at large: Samples came from the United States, Italy and Spain, spanning acute and convalescent COVID-19. In each case, the material was cDNA or gDNA derived from T cells, B-cell-depleted T cells, or PBMCs.

Those enrolled in Seattle joined during active infection and were followed longitudinally afterward. The TCR was taken from a woman aged 55-75 years with COVID-19, enrolled during active disease. The rearrangement joins TRBV2 to TRBJ2-5; 9 bases map to TRBD2. The specimen sequenced was peripheral blood. CDR3 amino acids: CASSRSSGAGETQYF. The CDR3 DNA reads TGTGCCAGCAGCCGTTCTAGCGGGGCGGGGGAGACCCAGTACTTC.